These T cell receptor beta chains were read from a single sample in a study of human T cells and chemical hapten exposure. TCRdb reprocessed the RACE reads with MiXCR, giving one entry per CDR3 protein. Counted here are 150,000 to 200,000 distinct CDR3 sequences, about a fifth occurring once; the ten biggest clones make up under 7%. The sample here was whole blood, taken in connection with sensitization to the hapten diphenylcyclopropenone (DPC). These receptors all come from a woman aged 50 to 60 with alopecia areata. Some clones in this sample may be carry-over from other donors' samples. CDR3s include the opening cysteine and the closing phenylalanine or tryptophan. Each record gives: D gene, clone size, V gene, J gene, CDR3 DNA, CDR3 protein. The D gene is left open where the match is weak. Expanded clones are given a class, and other clones once, few, many or no size at all.

NA,NA,TRBV6-6,TRBJ2-6,TGTGCCAGCAGCGACAGCTCAGGGCTCTCTGGGGCCAACGTCCTGACTTTC,CASSDSSGLSGANVLTF
NA,NA,TRBV14,TRBJ2-7,TGTGCCAGCAGCCAAGGGAGCGCAAGCTCCTACGAGCAGTACTTC,CASSQGSASSYEQYF
TRBD2,NA,TRBV20-1,TRBJ2-7,TGCAGTGCTAGGCTAGCGGGGAACTCCAACGAGCAGTACTTC,CSARLAGNSNEQYF
NA,few,TRBV7-9,TRBJ2-2,TGTGCCAGCAGCTTCGAGGGGTCGGGGAACACCGGGGAGCTGTTTTTT,CASSFEGSGNTGELFF
NA,many,TRBV20-1,TRBJ2-1,TGCAGTGCCAACCTCGGGAAGCGGAGGTTTTACAATGAGCAGTTCTTC,CSANLGKRRFYNEQFF
NA,few,TRBV29-1,TRBJ2-5,TGCAGCGTAGCCGTGGAGACCCAGTACTTC,CSVAVETQYF
TRBD2,NA,TRBV29-1,TRBJ2-5,TGCAGCGTGGAGAGAGCGGGAGAGGAGACCCAGTACTTC,CSVERAGEETQYF
NA,NA,TRBV5-6,TRBJ2-3,TGTGCCAGCAGCCCTGTACGCGGCACAGATACGCAGTATTTT,CASSPVRGTDTQYF
NA,NA,TRBV2,TRBJ1-5,TGTGCCAGCACTCTGCAAGACAGCTTCCCCCAGCATTTT,CASTLQDSFPQHF
NA,NA,TRBV29-1,TRBJ2-3,TGCAGCGTTGAGGAGCGGTTAGGTGTAGATACGCAGTATTTT,CSVEERLGVDTQYF
NA,NA,TRBV2,TRBJ2-2,TGTGCCAGCAGTTTATCCAGCAACACCGGGGAGCTGTTTTTT,CASSLSSNTGELFF
NA,NA,TRBV3-1,TRBJ2-7,TGTGCCAGCAGCCAAGATCGAACGCGCGGTAACGAGCAGTACTTC,CASSQDRTRGNEQYF
NA,NA,TRBV12-3/TRBV12-4,TRBJ1-1,TGTGCCAGCAGTTTTCTCGGTTTGGCCGAAGCTTTCTTT,CASSFLGLAEAFF
NA,few,TRBV10-3,TRBJ2-2,TGTGCCATCGCATCAGAGGGAGTCACCGGGGAGCTGTTTTTT,CAIASEGVTGELFF
NA,many,TRBV10-3,TRBJ1-1,TGTGCCACCGACCATACAGGAATGAACACTGAAGCTTTCTTT,CATDHTGMNTEAFF
NA,few,TRBV9,TRBJ1-3,TGTGCCAGCAGCGTAGGAGGGGCCTACTCTGGAAACACCATATATTTT,CASSVGGAYSGNTIYF
TRBD1,few,TRBV20-1,TRBJ2-7,TGCAGTGCTAGCGAGGTGGGACAGGGGGGCGAGCAGTACTTC,CSASEVGQGGEQYF
NA,many,TRBV4-2,TRBJ1-5,TGTGCCAGCAGCCATCATATGGGCAGCAATCAGCCCCAGCATTTT,CASSHHMGSNQPQHF
NA,few,TRBV2,TRBJ2-7,TGTGCCAGCAGTGAAGCTCGCCTTGGGCAGTACTTC,CASSEARLGQYF
TRBD1,few,TRBV7-3,TRBJ1-1,TGTGCCAGCAGCTCGGGACAGGCGCTGAACACTGAAGCTTTCTTT,CASSSGQALNTEAFF
TRBD1,many,TRBV29-1,TRBJ1-2,TGCAGCGTTGAGGCGGGACAGGGGGGGCATGGCTACACCTTC,CSVEAGQGGHGYTF
NA,few,TRBV29-1,TRBJ2-1,TGCAGCGTCGGGGACAGGGCCGGGACTAGGGTGAATGAGCAGTTCTTC,CSVGDRAGTRVNEQFF
TRBD2,NA,TRBV20-1,TRBJ2-7,TGCAGTGCCCTACGGGGGGGGGCAACCTACGAGCAGTACTTC,CSALRGGATYEQYF
TRBD1,NA,TRBV25-1,TRBJ2-2,TGTGCCAGCAGTGGACAGGACAGGGGTAACACCGGGGAGCTGTTTTTT,CASSGQDRGNTGELFF
TRBD2,few,TRBV20-1,TRBJ2-7,TGCAGTGGAAAAGCGGGAGAGCCGCCCTACGAGCAGTACTTC,CSGKAGEPPYEQYF
NA,few,TRBV7-9,TRBJ2-5,TGTGCCAGCAGCTTAGAAGGCCCGGAGACCCAGTACTTC,CASSLEGPETQYF
TRBD1,NA,TRBV7-9,TRBJ1-2,TGTGCCAGCAGCTTTCGGGACAGGGGGCTCTTTCGAAATGGCTACACCTTC,CASSFRDRGLFRNGYTF
NA,few,TRBV29-1,TRBJ2-7,TGCAGCGTTGAGGAGGGGGCTTCCTACGAGCAGTACTTC,CSVEEGASYEQYF
TRBD1,NA,TRBV9,TRBJ1-1,TGTGCCAGCAGCGCGGGACAGCTGAACACTGAAGCTTTCTTT,CASSAGQLNTEAFF
NA,many,TRBV7-9,TRBJ1-3,TGTGCCAGCAGCTTAGGGGGGGCCTCTGGAAACACCATATATTTT,CASSLGGASGNTIYF
NA,NA,TRBV5-1,TRBJ2-2,TGCGCCAGCAGCTTCGATACGGGAGCGAGTCACGGGGAGCTGTTTTTT,CASSFDTGASHGELFF
NA,NA,TRBV12-3/TRBV12-4,TRBJ2-1,TGTGCCAGCAGTTTCAATGCCAGGTACAATGAGCAGTTCTTC,CASSFNARYNEQFF
TRBD1,NA,TRBV20-1,TRBJ2-7,TGCAGTGCTAGAGACCCGGGACAGGGGCGATACGAGCAGTACTTC,CSARDPGQGRYEQYF
NA,few,TRBV15,TRBJ2-7,TGTGCCACCAGCAGGTACGGGGGTAAAGCCTACGAGCAGTACTTC,CATSRYGGKAYEQYF
NA,few,TRBV5-4,TRBJ2-3,TGTGCCAGCAGCTTTGCCCGGACAGATACGCAGTATTTT,CASSFARTDTQYF
NA,few,TRBV5-1,TRBJ2-5,TGCGCCAGCAGCTTCCAACCGGGACACCAAGAGACCCAGTACTTC,CASSFQPGHQETQYF
TRBD1,few,TRBV6-5,TRBJ2-7,TGTGCCAGCAGTTACGGGAGAGGACAGGGGGCCTACGAGCAGTACTTC,CASSYGRGQGAYEQYF
NA,many,TRBV2,TRBJ2-5,TGTGCCAGCAGCCCCCTACTCTCCGGGACCCAGTACTTC,CASSPLLSGTQYF
NA,few,TRBV5-1,TRBJ1-5,TGCGCCAGCAGCTTGGACTCAGATCAGCCCCAGCATTTT,CASSLDSDQPQHF
TRBD1,NA,TRBV20-1,TRBJ1-5,TGCAGTGCCGCCAAACAGGGGGGTAGCAATCAGCCCCAGCATTTT,CSAAKQGGSNQPQHF
NA,NA,TRBV2,TRBJ1-2,TGTGCCAGCAGTCTAAAAGTTAACTATGGCTACACCTTC,CASSLKVNYGYTF
NA,NA,TRBV21-1,TRBJ2-7,TGTGCCAACCGAGAGATCCCCGGGGACTACGAGCAGTACTTC,CANREIPGDYEQYF
NA,few,TRBV30,TRBJ1-5,TGTGCCTGGAGAGGAGGGGCAGGACAGCCCCAGCATTTT,CAWRGGAGQPQHF
NA,once,TRBV3-1,TRBJ2-1,TGTGCCAGCAGCCAAGATATGAGAAATGAGCAGTTCTTC,CASSQDMRNEQFF
NA,NA,TRBV5-1,TRBJ1-1,TGCGCCAGCAGCTTGGGTTTAGGGATGGGAACTGAAGCTTTCTTT,CASSLGLGMGTEAFF
TRBD1,NA,TRBV7-2,TRBJ2-4,TGTGCCAGCAGCTTATCGACAGGGTTGCCCAAAAACATTCAGTACTTC,CASSLSTGLPKNIQYF
NA,NA,TRBV24-1,TRBJ2-3,TGTGCCACCAGCCCCCGGGACGTCGGCACAGATACGCAGTATTTT,CATSPRDVGTDTQYF
NA,once,TRBV27,TRBJ1-4,TGTGCCAGCAGTTTCTCCGGAAATGAAAAACTGTTTTTT,CASSFSGNEKLFF
NA,NA,TRBV9,TRBJ1-2,TGTGCCAGCAGCCCCCCTAGCGGGCCAGGGGGCTACACCTTC,CASSPPSGPGGYTF